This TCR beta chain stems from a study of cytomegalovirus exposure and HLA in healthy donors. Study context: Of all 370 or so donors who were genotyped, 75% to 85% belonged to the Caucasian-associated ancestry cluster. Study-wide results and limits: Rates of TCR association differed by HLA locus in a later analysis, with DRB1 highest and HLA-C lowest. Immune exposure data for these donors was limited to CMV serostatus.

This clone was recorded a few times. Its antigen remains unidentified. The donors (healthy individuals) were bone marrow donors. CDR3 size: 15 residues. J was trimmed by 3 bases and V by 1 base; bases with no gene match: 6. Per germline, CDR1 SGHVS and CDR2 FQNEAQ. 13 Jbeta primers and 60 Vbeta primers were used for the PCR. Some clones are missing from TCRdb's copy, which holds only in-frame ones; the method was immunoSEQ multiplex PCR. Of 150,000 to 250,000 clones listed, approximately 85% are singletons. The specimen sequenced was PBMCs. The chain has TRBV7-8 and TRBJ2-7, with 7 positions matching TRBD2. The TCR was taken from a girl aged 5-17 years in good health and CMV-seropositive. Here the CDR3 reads CASSLVGASGYEQYF. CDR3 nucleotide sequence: TGTGCCAGCAGCTTAGTTGGGGCTAGCGGCTACGAGCAGTACTTC. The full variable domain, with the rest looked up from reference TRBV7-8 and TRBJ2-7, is GAGVSQSPRYKVAKRGQDVALRCDPISGHVSLFWYQQALGQGPEFLTYFQNEAQLDKSGLPSDRFFAERPEGSVSTLKIQRTQQEDSAVYLCASSLVGASGYEQYFGPGTRLTVT.